The 21 T cell receptor beta chains below come from one sample, sequenced in a study of cytomegalovirus exposure and HLA in healthy donors. The PCR made use of 60 Vbeta and 13 Jbeta primers. Data came from immunoSEQ multiplex PCR; TCRdb stores just in-frame clones and leaves some out. Among around 190,000 clones listed, around 77% were seen once. The sequenced sample consisted of PBMCs. The receptors originated from a woman between 25 and 40 years old in good health and CMV-seronegative.

The chain is built from TRBV7-7 and TRBJ2-2; TRBD2 is a possible D gene (6 bases). The germline V and J ends were trimmed by 1 base and 6 bases, with 18 bases remaining between them. Germline CDR1 SSHAT, CDR2 FNYEAQ (reference sequence). The CDR3 sequence is 17 residues long. CDR3 residues: CASSLEEGPQGPGELFF. The CDR3 bases are TGTGCCAGCAGCTTAGAGGAGGGCCCCCAAGGCCCCGGGGAGCTGTTTTTT.

The chain joins TRBV28 to TRBJ2-7; 12 bases are a match to TRBD1. This CDR3 has 15 residues. V lost 6 bases, J lost 7 bases, and 10 bases stayed unmatched. The germline V gene encodes CDR1 MDHEN and CDR2 SYDVKM. The CDR3 DNA sequence: TGTGCCAGCAGCCACGGGACAGGGGGCCTGGGGGAGCAGTACTTC. This gives the protein CASSHGTGGLGEQYF.

About this clone itself: At one of its ends the junction is not consistent with the germline gene, which may arise from a read error. Other DNA sequences from this sample encode an identical CDR3 as well. The chain has TRBV7-2 and TRBJ2-3; 7 nucleotides align to TRBD1. The V gene's germline CDR1 is SGHTA and CDR2 FQGNSA. CDR3 size: 15 residues. CDR3 sequence: CASSVFGQAVDTQYF. The CDR3 region has the DNA TGTGCCAGCAGCGTTTTTGGACAGGCTGTAGATACACAGTATTTT.

This clone was found a few times. The chain links TRBV7-6 to TRBJ2-7; 8 nucleotides line up with TRBD1. The junction had 6 bases not matched to a gene; V was cut back by 3 bases and J by 2 bases. This CDR3 has 15 amino acids. Looked up from germline, CDR1 is SGHVS and CDR2 is FNYEAQ. The CDR3 spells CASSLAGGLTYEQYF. The CDR3 DNA reads as TGTGCCAGCAGCTTGGCAGGGGGCCTAACCTACGAGCAGTACTTC.

The genes are TRBV9 and TRBJ1-2; 8 bases are shared with TRBD1. The CDR3 contains 14 residues. Germline CDR1 and CDR2: SGDLS and YYNGEE. With V trimmed by 4 bases and J by 3 bases, 5 bases remained unmatched. The CDR3 protein is CASSPSTGDYGYTF. Here the CDR3 DNA reads TGTGCCAGCAGCCCGTCGACAGGGGACTATGGCTACACCTTC.

The chain carries TRBV14 and TRBJ1-1; D is undetermined. This CDR3 is 15 amino acids long. Per the germline V gene, CDR1 is SGHDN and CDR2 is FVKESK. The V gene lost 2 bases and the J gene lost 0 bases, with 10 bases spanning the gap. The CDR3: CASSQLRQMNTEAFF. The CDR3 DNA is TGTGCCAGCAGCCAATTGAGGCAGATGAACACTGAAGCTTTCTTT.

This rearrangement joins TRBV6-1 to TRBJ1-4; TRBD1 matches at 7 bases. Germline V lookup: CDR1 MNHNS, CDR2 SASEGT. Losses at the gene ends were 2 bases for V and 4 bases for J; bases not matched to a gene: 1. The CDR3 consists of 14 residues. CDR3 DNA sequence: TGTGCCAGCAGTGAACACAGGGGTAATGAAAAACTGTTTTTT. Protein: CASSEHRGNEKLFF.

This clone was found a few times. The rearrangement joins TRBV27 to TRBJ2-7; TRBD1 matches 7 bases. Germline-derived CDR1 and CDR2 are MNHEY and SMNVEV (reference sequence). V lost 7 bases, J lost 3 bases, and 6 bases stayed unmatched. This CDR3 spans 13 amino acids. As DNA, the CDR3 is TGTGCCAGCAAGGGACAGAGGATCTACGAGCAGTACTTC. Its protein product is CASKGQRIYEQYF.

The chain joins TRBV28 to TRBJ2-3; 15 nucleotides agree with TRBD2. After removal of 5 bases from V and 4 bases from J, the junction contained 4 bases not matched to a gene. The germline CDR1 and CDR2 sequences are MDHEN and SYDVKM. The CDR3 loop spans 16 amino acids. CDR3 loop: CASSQGLAGGADTQYF. The CDR3 nucleotides are TGTGCCAGCAGTCAGGGACTAGCGGGAGGTGCAGATACGCAGTATTTT.

CDR3 sequence: CASSEAAAGVLSEQYF. CDR3 in DNA: TGTGCCAGCAGTGAAGCAGCTGCAGGGGTGTTGAGCGAGCAGTACTTC. V and J are TRBV6-1 and TRBJ2-7, with D perhaps matching TRBD1 (6 bases). The CDR3 totals 16 residues. V was trimmed by 0 bases and J by 6 bases, leaving 18 bases between them. Germline V CDR1 and CDR2: MNHNS, SASEGT.

The chain combines TRBV18 with TRBJ2-3; 9 positions agree with TRBD1. CDR1 is KGHSH and CDR2 is LQKENI in the germline V gene. The CDR3 contains 15 residues. The V and J ends lost 4 bases and 3 bases, in that order; junction bases with no gene match: 5. CDR3 nucleotides: TGTGCCAGCTCACTACAGGGGGCCACTACAGATACGCAGTATTTT. Encoded protein: CASSLQGATTDTQYF.

The chain uses TRBV6-5 and TRBJ1-2; tentative D call: TRBD1 (5 bases). The CDR3 contains 15 residues. The V and J ends lost 3 bases and 0 bases respectively, with 11 bases between them. The germline V gene encodes CDR1 MNHEY and CDR2 SVGAGI. The CDR3 DNA reads TGTGCCAGCAGTTATTTGCCGGGGGCTAACTATGGCTACACCTTC. It is translated as CASSYLPGANYGYTF.

The chain carries TRBV30 and TRBJ1-6, with 7 bases lining up with TRBD1. With V trimmed by 7 bases and J by 6 bases, 6 bases remained unmatched. The germline CDR1 and CDR2 sequences are GTSNPN and SVGIG (reference sequence). The CDR3 contains 13 residues. CDR3 region: CASAGQFNSPLHF. The CDR3 nucleotides are TGTGCCTCGGCGGGACAGTTTAATTCACCCCTCCACTTT. The full variable domain, in which reference TRBV30 and TRBJ1-6 provide the parts outside the CDR3, is SQTIHQWPATLVQPVGSPLSLECTVEGTSNPNLYWYRQAAGRGLQLLFYSVGIGQISSEVPQNLSASRPQDRQFILSSKKLLLSDSGFYLCASAGQFNSPLHFGNGTRLTVT.

Only one count was recorded for this clone. The chain recombines TRBV6-1 with TRBJ2-5; TRBD2 matches at 9 bases. This CDR3 has 12 amino acids. The germline V gene encodes CDR1 MNHNS and CDR2 SASEGT. The CDR3 sequence: CASGRRQETQYF. The CDR3 bases are TGTGCTAGCGGGAGAAGACAAGAGACCCAGTACTTC.

The chain recombines TRBV15 with TRBJ2-7; a possible D gene is TRBD1 (7 bases). The germline V gene encodes CDR1 LNHNV and CDR2 YYDKDF (reference sequence). V lost 5 bases, J lost 0 bases, and 20 bases lay in between. The CDR3 sequence is 17 residues long. CDR3 in DNA: TGTGCCACCAGCGGGATCGGAGGGGGCTATAACTCCTACGAGCAGTACTTC. Encoded protein: CATSGIGGGYNSYEQYF.

The rearrangement uses TRBV7-6 and TRBJ1-2; D uncertain. Germline CDR1 and CDR2: SGHVS and FNYEAQ. V was clipped by 8 bases and J by 2 bases, with 12 bases between them. This CDR3 region has 13 residues. The CDR3 region is CASAGVLNYGYTF. The CDR3 DNA follows: TGTGCCAGCGCCGGGGTCCTCAACTATGGCTACACCTTC.

V gene TRBV27 combines with J gene TRBJ2-5, with 7 bases matching TRBD2. The CDR3 sequence is 15 residues long. CDR1 MNHEY and CDR2 SMNVEV come from the germline V gene (reference sequence). The ends lost 3 bases at V and 4 bases at J; junction bases unmatched: 8. The CDR3 loop is CASSFLAGVSETQYF. DNA of the CDR3: TGTGCCAGCAGTTTTCTGGCGGGAGTGTCAGAGACCCAGTACTTC.

V and J are TRBV18 and TRBJ1-4, with TRBD1 matching over 8 bases. The CDR3 length is 15 residues. Germline V lookup: CDR1 KGHSH, CDR2 LQKENI. Unmatched junction bases numbered 10, after V lost 6 bases and J lost 7 bases. CDR3 loop: CASSRSQGASEKLFF. CDR3 coding DNA: TGTGCCAGCTCTCGAAGCCAGGGGGCGTCTGAAAAACTGTTTTTT.

In its sample, this clone was seen a few times. J is TRBJ1-1 and V is TRBV6-5; 9 bases align to TRBD1. CDR1 MNHEY and CDR2 SVGAGI come from the germline V gene. The CDR3 runs to 14 residues. V lost 5 bases, J lost 11 bases, and 12 bases stayed unmatched. CDR3 bases: TGTGCCAGCAGTAAGCAACAACAGGGGGCAGAGGCTTTCTTT. The encoded protein is CASSKQQQGAEAFF.

In its sample, this clone was seen once. The V and J genes are TRBV7-2 and TRBJ1-2; 9 positions agree with TRBD1. The CDR3 is 13 amino acids. Germline CDR1 reads SGHTA; CDR2 reads FQGNSA. Losses at the gene ends were 6 bases for V and 6 bases for J; bases not matched to a gene: 5. CDR3 coding DNA: TGTGCCAGCAGACCCACAGGGGGCAATGGCTACACCTTC. Encoded protein: CASRPTGGNGYTF.

Only a few counts were recorded for this clone. J is TRBJ2-1 and V is TRBV5-1, with D perhaps matching TRBD1 (6 bases). Trimming took 0 bases from V and 0 from J, leaving 10 bases between them. CDR1 SGHRS and CDR2 YFSETQ come from the germline V gene. The length of the CDR3 is 16 residues. DNA for the CDR3: TGCGCCAGCAGCTTGGCAGGGGTTATCTCCTACAATGAGCAGTTCTTC. As protein: CASSLAGVISYNEQFF.